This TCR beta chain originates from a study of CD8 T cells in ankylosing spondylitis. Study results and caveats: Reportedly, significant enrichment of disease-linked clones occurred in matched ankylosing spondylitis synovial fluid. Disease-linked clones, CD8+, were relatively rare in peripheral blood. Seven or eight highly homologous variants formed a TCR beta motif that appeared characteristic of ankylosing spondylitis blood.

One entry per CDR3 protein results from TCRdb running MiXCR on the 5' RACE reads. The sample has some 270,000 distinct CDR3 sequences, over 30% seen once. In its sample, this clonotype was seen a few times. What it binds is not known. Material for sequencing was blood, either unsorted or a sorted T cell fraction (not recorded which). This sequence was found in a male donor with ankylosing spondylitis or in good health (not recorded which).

The CDR3 region is CASSPGGGAGGSTDTQYF. CDR3 nucleotide sequence: TGTGCCAGCAGCCCCGGCGGGGGAGCGGGGGGGAGCACAGATACGCAGTATTTT. The chain couples TRBV11-2 to TRBJ2-3, with 10 bases aligning to TRBD2. Trimming cost V 5 bases and J 0 bases; bases outside gene matches: 11. From germline, CDR1 is SGHAT and CDR2 FQNNGV. This CDR3 spans 18 amino acids.